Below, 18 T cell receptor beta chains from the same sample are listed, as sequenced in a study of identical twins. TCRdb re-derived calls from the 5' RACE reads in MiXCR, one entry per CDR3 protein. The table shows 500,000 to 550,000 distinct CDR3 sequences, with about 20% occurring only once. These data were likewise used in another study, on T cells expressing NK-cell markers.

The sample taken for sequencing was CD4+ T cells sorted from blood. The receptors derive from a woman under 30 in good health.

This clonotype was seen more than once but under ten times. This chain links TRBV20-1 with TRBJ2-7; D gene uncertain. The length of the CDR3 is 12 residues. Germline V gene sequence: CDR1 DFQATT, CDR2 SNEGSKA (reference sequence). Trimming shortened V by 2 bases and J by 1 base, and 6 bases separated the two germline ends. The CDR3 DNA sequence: TGCAGTGCTAGAAGGGATTCCTACGAGCAGTACTTC. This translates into CSARRDSYEQYF.

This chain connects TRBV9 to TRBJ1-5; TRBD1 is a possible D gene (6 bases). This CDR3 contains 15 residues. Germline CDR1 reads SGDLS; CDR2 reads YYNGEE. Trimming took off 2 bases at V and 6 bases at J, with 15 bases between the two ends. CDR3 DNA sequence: TGTGCCAGCAGCGTTTCAGGGGCGGTGGGTCAGCCCCAGCATTTT. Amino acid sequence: CASSVSGAVGQPQHF.

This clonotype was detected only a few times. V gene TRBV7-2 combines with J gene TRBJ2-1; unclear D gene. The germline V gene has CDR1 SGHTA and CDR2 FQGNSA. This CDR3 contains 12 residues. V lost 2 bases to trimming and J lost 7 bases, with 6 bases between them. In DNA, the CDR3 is TGTGCCAGCAGCTTAACCCTTAATGAGCAGTTCTTC. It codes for CASSLTLNEQFF. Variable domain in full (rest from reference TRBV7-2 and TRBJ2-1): GAGVSQSPSNKVTEKGKDVELRCDPISGHTALYWYRQSLGQGLEFLIYFQGNSAPDKSGLPSDRFSAERTGGSVSTLTIQRTQQEDSAVYLCASSLTLNEQFFGPGTRLTVL.

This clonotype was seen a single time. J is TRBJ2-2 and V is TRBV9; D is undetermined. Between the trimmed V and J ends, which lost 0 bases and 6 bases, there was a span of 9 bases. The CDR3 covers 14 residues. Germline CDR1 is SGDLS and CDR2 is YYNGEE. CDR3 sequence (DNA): TGTGCCAGCAGCGTAGTGAGTGCCCCCGGGGAGCTGTTTTTT. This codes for CASSVVSAPGELFF.

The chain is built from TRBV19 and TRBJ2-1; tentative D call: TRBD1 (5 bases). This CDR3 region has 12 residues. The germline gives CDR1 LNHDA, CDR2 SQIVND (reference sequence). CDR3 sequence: CAHSMIKGVEFF. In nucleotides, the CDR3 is TGTGCGCATAGTATGATAAAAGGGGTGGAGTTCTTC.

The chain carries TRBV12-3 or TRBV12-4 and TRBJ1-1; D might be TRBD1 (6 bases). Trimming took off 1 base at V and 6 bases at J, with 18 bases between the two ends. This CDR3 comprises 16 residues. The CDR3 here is CASSLVRGRTGPEAFF. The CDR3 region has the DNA TGTGCCAGCAGTTTAGTCCGGGGGCGGACGGGGCCTGAAGCTTTCTTT.

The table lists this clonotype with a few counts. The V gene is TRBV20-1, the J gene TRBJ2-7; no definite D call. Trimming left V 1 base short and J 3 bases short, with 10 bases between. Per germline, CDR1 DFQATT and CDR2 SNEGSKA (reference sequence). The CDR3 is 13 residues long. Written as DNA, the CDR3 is TGCAGTGCTAGAGTCCCTTCCGTCTACGAGCAGTACTTC. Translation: CSARVPSVYEQYF.

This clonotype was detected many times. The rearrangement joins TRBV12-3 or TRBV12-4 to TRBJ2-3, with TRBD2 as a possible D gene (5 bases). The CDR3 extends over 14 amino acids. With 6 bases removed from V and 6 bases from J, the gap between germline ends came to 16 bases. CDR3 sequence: CASRDDERADTQYF. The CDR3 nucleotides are TGTGCCAGCAGAGACGATGAGAGGGCGGATACGCAGTATTTT.

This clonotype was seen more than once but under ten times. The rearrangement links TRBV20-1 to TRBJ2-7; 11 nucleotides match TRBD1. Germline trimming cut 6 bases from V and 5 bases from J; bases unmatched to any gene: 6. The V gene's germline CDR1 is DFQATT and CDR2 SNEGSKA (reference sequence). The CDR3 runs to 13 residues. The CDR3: CSAKRTGGNEQYF. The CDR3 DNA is TGCAGTGCCAAGCGGACAGGGGGCAACGAGCAGTACTTC.

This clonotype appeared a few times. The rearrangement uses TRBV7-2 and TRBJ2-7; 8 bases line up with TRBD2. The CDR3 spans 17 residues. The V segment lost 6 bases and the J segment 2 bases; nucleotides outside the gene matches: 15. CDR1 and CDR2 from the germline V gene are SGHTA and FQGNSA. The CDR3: CASSQWEGNGRAYEQYF. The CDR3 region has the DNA TGTGCCAGCAGTCAATGGGAGGGCAACGGGAGGGCCTACGAGCAGTACTTC.

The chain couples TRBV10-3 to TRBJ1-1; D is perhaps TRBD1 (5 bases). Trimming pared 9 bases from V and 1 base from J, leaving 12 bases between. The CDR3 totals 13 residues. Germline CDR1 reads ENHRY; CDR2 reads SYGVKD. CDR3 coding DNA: TGTGCCATTACAGGCTCTAAGAACACTGAAGCTTTCTTT. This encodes CAITGSKNTEAFF.

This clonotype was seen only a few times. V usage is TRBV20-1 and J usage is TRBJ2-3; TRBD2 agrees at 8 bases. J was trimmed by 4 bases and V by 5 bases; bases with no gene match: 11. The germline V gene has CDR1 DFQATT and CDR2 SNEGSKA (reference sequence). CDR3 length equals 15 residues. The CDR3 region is CSASPGTRSSDTQYF. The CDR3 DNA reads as TGCAGTGCTTCTCCCGGGACTAGGAGCTCAGATACGCAGTATTTT.

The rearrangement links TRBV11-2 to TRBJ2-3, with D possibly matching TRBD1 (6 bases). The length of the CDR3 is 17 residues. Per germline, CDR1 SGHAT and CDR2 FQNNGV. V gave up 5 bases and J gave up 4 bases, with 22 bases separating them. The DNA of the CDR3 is TGTGCCAGCAGCAAGGGTCTGACAGGATCTGGGGCAGATACGCAGTATTTT. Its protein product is CASSKGLTGSGADTQYF.

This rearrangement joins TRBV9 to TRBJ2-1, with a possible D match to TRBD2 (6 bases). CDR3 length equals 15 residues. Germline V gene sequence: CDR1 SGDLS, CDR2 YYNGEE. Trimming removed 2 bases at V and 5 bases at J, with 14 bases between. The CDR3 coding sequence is TGTGCCAGCAGCGTGTTTAGCGGACCTGACAATGAGCAGTTCTTC. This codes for CASSVFSGPDNEQFF.

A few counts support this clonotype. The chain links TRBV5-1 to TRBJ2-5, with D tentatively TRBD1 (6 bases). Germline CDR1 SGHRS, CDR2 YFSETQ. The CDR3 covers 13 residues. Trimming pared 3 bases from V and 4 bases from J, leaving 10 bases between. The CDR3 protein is CASSSRTVETQYF. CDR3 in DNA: TGCGCCAGCAGCTCACGGACAGTAGAGACCCAGTACTTC.

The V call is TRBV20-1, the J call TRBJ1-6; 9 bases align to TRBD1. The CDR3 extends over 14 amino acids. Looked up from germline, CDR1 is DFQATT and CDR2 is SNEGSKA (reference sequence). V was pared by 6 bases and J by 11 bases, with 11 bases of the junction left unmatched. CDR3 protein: CSAYTQGAQTPLHF. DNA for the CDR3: TGCAGTGCCTATACACAGGGGGCGCAAACACCCCTCCACTTT.

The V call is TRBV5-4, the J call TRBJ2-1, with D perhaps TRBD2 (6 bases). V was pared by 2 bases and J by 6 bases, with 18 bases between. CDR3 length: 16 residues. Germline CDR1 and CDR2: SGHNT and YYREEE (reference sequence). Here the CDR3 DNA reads TGTGCCAGCAGCTTAGGCGGGGCGGCGGGGCGCAATGAGCAGTTCTTC. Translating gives CASSLGGAAGRNEQFF.

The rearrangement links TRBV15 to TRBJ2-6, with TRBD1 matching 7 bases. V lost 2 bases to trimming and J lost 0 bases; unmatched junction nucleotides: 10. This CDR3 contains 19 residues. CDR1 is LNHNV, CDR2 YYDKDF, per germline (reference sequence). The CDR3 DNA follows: TGTGCCACCAGCAGAACTTACAGGGGTTCGAGCTCTGGGGCCAACGTCCTGACTTTC. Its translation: CATSRTYRGSSSGANVLTF.